This T cell receptor beta chain derives from a study of monozygotic twins with inflammatory bowel disease. In germline, CDR1 is DFQATT, CDR2 SNEGSKA (reference sequence). The CDR3 is made up of 13 amino acids. TCRdb re-called the 5' RACE reads and gives one entry per CDR3 protein, without DNA. The sample table sets out about 420,000 distinct CDR3 sequences. The source of this sequence is a human donor with ulcerative colitis or Crohn's disease, or a healthy co-twin of an affected twin (not recorded which). The sequencing sample was made of blood. V gene TRBV20-1 combines with J gene TRBJ2-1; TCRdb gives TRBD2 as the D gene, but with no DNA this cannot be confirmed. The CDR3 is CSARHGRAFEQFF.